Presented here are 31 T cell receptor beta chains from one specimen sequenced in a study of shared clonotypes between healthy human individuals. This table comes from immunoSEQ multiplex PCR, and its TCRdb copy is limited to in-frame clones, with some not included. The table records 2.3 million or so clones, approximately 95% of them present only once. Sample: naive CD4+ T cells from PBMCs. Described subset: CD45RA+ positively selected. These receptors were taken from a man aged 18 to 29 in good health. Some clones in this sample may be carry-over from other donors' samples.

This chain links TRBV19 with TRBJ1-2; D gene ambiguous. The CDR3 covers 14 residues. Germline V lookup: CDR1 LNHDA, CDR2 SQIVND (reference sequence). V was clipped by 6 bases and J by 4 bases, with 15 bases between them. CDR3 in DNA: TGTGCCAGTAGAAGTCATCCCATGTCCTATGGCTACACCTTC. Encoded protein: CASRSHPMSYGYTF.

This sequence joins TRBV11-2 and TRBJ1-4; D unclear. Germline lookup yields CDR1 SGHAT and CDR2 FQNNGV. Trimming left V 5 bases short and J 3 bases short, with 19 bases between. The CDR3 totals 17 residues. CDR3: CASSHNRRVEANEKLFF. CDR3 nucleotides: TGTGCCAGCAGCCATAACCGCCGGGTTGAGGCTAATGAAAAACTGTTTTTT.

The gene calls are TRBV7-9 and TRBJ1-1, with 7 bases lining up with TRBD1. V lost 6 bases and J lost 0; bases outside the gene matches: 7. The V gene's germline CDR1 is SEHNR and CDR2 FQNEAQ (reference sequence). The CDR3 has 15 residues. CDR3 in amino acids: CASRSGQRLNTEAFF. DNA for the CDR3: TGTGCCAGCAGGTCGGGACAGCGGCTGAACACTGAAGCTTTCTTT. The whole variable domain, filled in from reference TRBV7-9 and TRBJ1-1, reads DTGVSQNPRHKITKRGQNVTFRCDPISEHNRLYWYRQTLGQGPEFLTYFQNEAQLEKSRLLSDRFSAERPKGSFSTLEIQRTEQGDSAMYLCASRSGQRLNTEAFFGQGTRLTVV.

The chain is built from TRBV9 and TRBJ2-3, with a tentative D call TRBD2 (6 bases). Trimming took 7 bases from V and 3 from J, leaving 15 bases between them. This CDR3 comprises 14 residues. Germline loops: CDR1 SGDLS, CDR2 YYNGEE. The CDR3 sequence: CASAPGVGTDTQYF. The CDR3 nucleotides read TGTGCCAGCGCCCCGGGAGTAGGAACAGATACGCAGTATTTT.

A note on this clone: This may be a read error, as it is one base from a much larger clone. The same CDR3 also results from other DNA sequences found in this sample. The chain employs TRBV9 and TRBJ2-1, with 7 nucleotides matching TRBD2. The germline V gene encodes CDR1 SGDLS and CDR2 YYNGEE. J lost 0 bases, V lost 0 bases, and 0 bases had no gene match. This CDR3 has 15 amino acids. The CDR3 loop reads CASSVGGGSYNEQFF. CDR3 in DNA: TGTGCCAGCAGCGTAGGCGGGGGCTCCTACAATGAGCAGTTCTTC.

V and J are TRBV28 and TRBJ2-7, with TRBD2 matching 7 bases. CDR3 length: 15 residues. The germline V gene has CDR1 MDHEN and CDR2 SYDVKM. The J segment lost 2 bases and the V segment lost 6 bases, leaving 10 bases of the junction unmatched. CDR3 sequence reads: CASSWEGLITYEQYF. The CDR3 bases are TGTGCCAGCAGCTGGGAGGGACTAATCACCTACGAGCAGTACTTC.

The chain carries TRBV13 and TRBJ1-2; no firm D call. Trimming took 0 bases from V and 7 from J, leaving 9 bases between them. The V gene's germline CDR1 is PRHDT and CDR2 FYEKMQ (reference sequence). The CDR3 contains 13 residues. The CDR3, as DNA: TGTGCCAGCAGCTTAGGTCGCACCATTGGCTACACCTTC. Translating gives CASSLGRTIGYTF.

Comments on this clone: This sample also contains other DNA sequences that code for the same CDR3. CDR3 amino acids: CASSFTRDTEAFF. In nucleotides, the CDR3 is TGTGCCAGCAGCTTTACTAGGGACACTGAAGCTTTCTTT. V and J are TRBV7-3 and TRBJ1-1, with D unclear. Germline V gives CDR1 SGHTA, CDR2 FQGTGA. This CDR3 is 13 amino acids long. Trimming stripped 3 bases from V and 3 bases from J, with 8 bases between. Full variable domain (outside the CDR3, taken from reference TRBV7-3 and TRBJ1-1): GAGVSQTPSNKVTEKGKYVELRCDPISGHTALYWYRQSLGQGPEFLIYFQGTGAADDSGLPNDRFFAVRPEGSVSTLKIQRTERGDSAVYLCASSFTRDTEAFFGQGTRLTVV.

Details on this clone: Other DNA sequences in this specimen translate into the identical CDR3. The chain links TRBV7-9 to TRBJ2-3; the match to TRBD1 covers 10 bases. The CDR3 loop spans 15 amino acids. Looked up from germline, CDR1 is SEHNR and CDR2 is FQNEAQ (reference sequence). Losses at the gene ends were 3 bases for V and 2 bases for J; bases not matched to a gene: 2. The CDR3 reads CASSLGQGNTDTQYF. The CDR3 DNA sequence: TGTGCCAGCAGCTTGGGACAGGGGAACACAGATACGCAGTATTTT.

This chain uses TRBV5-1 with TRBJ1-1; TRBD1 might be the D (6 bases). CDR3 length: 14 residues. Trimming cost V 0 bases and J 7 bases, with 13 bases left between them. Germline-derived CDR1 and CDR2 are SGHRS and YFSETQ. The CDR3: CASSLDMGAGEAFF. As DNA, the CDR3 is TGCGCCAGCAGCTTGGATATGGGGGCGGGTGAAGCTTTCTTT.

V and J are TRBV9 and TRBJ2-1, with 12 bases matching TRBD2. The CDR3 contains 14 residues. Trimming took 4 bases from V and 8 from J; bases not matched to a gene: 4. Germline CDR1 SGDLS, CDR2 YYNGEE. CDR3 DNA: TGTGCCAGCAGCCAGACTAGCGGGAGTCATGAGCAGTTCTTC. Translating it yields CASSQTSGSHEQFF.

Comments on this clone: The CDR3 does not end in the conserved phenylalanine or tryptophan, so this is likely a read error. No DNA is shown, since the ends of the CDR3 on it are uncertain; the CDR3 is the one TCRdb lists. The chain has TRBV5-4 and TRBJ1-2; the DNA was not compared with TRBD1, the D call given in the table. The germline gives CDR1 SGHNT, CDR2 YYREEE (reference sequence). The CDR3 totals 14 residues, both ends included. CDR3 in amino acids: CASCGAVPGKTYGY.

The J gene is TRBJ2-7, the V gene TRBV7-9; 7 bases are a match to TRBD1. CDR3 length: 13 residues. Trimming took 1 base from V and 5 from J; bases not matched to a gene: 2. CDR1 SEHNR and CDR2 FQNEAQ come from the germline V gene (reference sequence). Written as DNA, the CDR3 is TGTGCCAGCAGCTTAGAAGGGGGCGACGAGCAGTACTTC. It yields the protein CASSLEGGDEQYF.

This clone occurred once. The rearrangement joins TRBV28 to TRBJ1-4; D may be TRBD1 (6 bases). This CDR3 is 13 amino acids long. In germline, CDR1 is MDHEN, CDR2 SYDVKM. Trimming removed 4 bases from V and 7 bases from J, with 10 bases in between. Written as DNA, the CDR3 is TGTGCCAGCAGTTCCAGGGGCCGTGAAAAACTGTTTTTT. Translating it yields CASSSRGREKLFF.

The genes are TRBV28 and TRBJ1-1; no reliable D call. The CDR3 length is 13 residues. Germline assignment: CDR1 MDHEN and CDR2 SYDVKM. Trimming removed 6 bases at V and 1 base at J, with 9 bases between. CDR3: CASRLGENTEAFF. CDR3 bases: TGTGCCAGCAGGCTTGGGGAGAACACTGAAGCTTTCTTT.

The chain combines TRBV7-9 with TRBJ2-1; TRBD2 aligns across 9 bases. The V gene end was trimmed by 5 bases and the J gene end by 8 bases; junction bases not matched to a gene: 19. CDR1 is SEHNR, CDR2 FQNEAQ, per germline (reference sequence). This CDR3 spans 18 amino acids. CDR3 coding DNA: TGTGCCAGCAGCCTTGACAAAGCAATAGCGGGGGCGGACGATGAGCAGTTCTTC. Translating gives CASSLDKAIAGADDEQFF.

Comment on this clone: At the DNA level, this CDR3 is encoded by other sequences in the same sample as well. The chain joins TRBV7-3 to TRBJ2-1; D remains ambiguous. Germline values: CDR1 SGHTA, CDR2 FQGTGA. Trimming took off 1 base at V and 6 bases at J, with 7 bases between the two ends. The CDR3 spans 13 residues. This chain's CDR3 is CASSLITGNEQFF. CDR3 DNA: TGTGCCAGCAGCTTAATAACCGGCAATGAGCAGTTCTTC.

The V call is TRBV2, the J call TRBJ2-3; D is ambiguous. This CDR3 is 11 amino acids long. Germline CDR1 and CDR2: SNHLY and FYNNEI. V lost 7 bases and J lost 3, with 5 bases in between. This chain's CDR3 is CASMETDTQYF. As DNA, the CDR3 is TGTGCCAGCATGGAGACAGATACGCAGTATTTT.

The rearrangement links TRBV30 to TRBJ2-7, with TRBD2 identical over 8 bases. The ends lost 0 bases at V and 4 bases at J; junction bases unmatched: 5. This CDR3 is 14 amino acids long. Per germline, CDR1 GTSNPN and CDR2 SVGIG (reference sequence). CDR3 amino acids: CAWSVGGLGYEQYF. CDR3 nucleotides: TGTGCCTGGAGTGTGGGGGGACTAGGGTACGAGCAGTACTTC. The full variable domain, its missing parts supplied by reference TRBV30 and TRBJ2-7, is SQTIHQWPATLVQPVGSPLSLECTVEGTSNPNLYWYRQAAGRGLQLLFYSVGIGQISSEVPQNLSASRPQDRQFILSSKKLLLSDSGFYLCAWSVGGLGYEQYFGPGTRLTVT.

Here the CDR3 reads CASSVLGVGRSNTEAFF. The CDR3 DNA reads TGTGCCAGCAGTGTCCTTGGGGTGGGCCGTTCGAACACTGAAGCTTTCTTT. The gene calls are TRBV28 and TRBJ1-1; D is undetermined. Trimming stripped 5 bases from V and 1 base from J, with 20 bases between. The CDR3 has 17 amino acids. CDR1 and CDR2 from the germline V gene are MDHEN and SYDVKM.

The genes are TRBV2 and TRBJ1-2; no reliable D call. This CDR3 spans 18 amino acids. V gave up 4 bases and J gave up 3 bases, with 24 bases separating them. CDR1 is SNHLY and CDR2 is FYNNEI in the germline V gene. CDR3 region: CASSGRFSSASYDYGYTF. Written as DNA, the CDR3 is TGTGCCAGCAGTGGACGTTTTAGTAGTGCGTCATACGACTATGGCTACACCTTC.

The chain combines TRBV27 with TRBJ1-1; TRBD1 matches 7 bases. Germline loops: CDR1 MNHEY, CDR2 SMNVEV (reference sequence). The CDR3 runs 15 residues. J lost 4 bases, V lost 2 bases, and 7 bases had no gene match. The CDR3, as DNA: TGTGCCAGCAGTTTAGGCAGGGGGACGCGCACTGAAGCTTTCTTT. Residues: CASSLGRGTRTEAFF.

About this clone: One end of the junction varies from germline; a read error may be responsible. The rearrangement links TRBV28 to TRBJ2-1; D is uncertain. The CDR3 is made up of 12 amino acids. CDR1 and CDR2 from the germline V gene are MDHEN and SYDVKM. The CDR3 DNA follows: TGTGCCAGCAGTTCCAACTACCATGAGCAGTTCTTC. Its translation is CASSSNYHEQFF.

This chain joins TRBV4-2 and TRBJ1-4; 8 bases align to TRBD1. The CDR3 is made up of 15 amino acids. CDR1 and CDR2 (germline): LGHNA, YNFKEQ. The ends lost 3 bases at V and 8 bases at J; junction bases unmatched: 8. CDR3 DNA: TGTGCCAGCAGCCACACGACAGGGGAGAACGAAAAACTGTTTTTT. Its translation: CASSHTTGENEKLFF.

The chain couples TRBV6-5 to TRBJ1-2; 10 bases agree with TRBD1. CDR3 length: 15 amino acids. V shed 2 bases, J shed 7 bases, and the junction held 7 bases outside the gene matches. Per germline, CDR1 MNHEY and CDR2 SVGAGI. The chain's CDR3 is CASSYPGTGEFGYTF. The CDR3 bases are TGTGCCAGCAGTTACCCAGGGACAGGGGAATTTGGCTACACCTTC.

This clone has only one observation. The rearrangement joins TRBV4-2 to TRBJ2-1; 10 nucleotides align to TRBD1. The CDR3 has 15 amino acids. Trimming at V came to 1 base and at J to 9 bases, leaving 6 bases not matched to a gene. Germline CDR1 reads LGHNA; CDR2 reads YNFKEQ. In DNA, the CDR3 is TGTGCCAGCAGCCAAGGGACAGGGGGATTAGGTGAGCAGTTCTTC. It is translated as CASSQGTGGLGEQFF.

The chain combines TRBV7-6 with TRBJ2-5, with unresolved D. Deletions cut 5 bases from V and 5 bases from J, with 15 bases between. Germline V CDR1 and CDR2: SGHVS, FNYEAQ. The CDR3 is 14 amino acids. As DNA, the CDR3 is TGTGCCAGCAGCCTCCCCCTAGTCCGGGAGACCCAGTACTTC. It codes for CASSLPLVRETQYF.

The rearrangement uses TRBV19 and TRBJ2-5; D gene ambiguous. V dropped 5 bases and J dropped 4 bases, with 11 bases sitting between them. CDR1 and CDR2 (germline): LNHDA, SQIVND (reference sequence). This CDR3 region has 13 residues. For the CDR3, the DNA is TGTGCCAGTAGTTCTGGGGTCTTAGAGACCCAGTACTTC. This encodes CASSSGVLETQYF.

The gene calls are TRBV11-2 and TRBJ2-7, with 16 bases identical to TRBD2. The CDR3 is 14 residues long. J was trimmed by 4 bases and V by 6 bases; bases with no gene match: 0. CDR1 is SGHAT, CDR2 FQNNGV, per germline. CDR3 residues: CASRGLAGGYEQYF. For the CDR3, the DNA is TGTGCCAGCAGGGGACTAGCGGGAGGGTACGAGCAGTACTTC.

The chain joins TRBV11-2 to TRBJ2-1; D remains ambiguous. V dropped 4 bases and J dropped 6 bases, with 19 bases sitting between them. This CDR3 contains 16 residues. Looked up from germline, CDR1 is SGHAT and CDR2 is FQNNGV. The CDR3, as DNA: TGTGCCAGCAGCTCTCCCTACCGCGGCGAAGGCAATGAGCAGTTCTTC. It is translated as CASSSPYRGEGNEQFF.

CDR3 protein: CASSLSGAGPYEQYF. As DNA, the CDR3 is TGTGCCAGCAGTTTATCAGGGGCTGGACCCTACGAGCAGTACTTC. This sequence joins TRBV28 and TRBJ2-7; D is possibly TRBD1 (6 bases). The CDR3 consists of 15 residues. Germline V gene lookup returns CDR1 MDHEN and CDR2 SYDVKM. Trimming removed 1 base at V and 2 bases at J, with 12 bases between.